This passage covers 23 T cell receptor beta chains from one sample sequenced in a study of cytomegalovirus exposure and HLA in healthy donors. The study ran its PCR with 60 Vbeta and 13 Jbeta primers. Using immunoSEQ multiplex PCR, the repertoire was profiled, and TCRdb retains in-frame clones only, with some absent. The table shows around 300,000 clones, with 65% to 85% occurring only once. Sequencing was performed on PBMCs. These receptors all stem from a female donor in good health and CMV-seronegative.

The rearrangement links TRBV15 to TRBJ2-7; D is ambiguous. The ends were cut back, 0 bases at V and 4 bases at J, with 10 bases in the middle. The CDR3 extends over 14 amino acids. The germline CDR1 and CDR2 sequences are LNHNV and YYDKDF (reference sequence). CDR3 region: CATSRERSEYEQYF. CDR3 in DNA: TGTGCCACCAGCAGAGAGCGAAGTGAATACGAGCAGTACTTC.

A few counts support this clone. This sample includes further DNA sequences coding for the same CDR3. The V call is TRBV28, the J call TRBJ2-7, with D unclear. The CDR3 is made up of 12 amino acids. The V and J ends lost 2 bases and 4 bases respectively, with 6 bases between them. CDR1 is MDHEN and CDR2 is SYDVKM in the germline V gene. CDR3 nucleotides: TGTGCCAGCAGTTTAGATAGTTACGAGCAGTACTTC. Its protein is CASSLDSYEQYF.

This clone was found once. The chain joins TRBV5-8 to TRBJ1-3, with 9 bases fitting TRBD1. This CDR3 has 15 residues. Looked up from germline, CDR1 is SGHTS and CDR2 is YDEGEE. The V segment lost 0 bases and the J segment 2 bases; nucleotides outside the gene matches: 0. In DNA form, the CDR3 reads TGTGCCAGCAGCTTGGGACAGGGGGCTGGAAACACCATATATTTT. It specifies CASSLGQGAGNTIYF.

The J gene is TRBJ1-5, the V gene TRBV28; 7 nucleotides agree with TRBD1. Germline values: CDR1 MDHEN, CDR2 SYDVKM. The CDR3 contains 14 residues. With V trimmed by 7 bases and J by 4 bases, 7 bases remained unmatched. In DNA form, the CDR3 reads TGTGCCAGCACAAGGCCAGGGGGGAATCAGCCCCAGCATTTT. The encoded protein is CASTRPGGNQPQHF.

This chain connects TRBV2 to TRBJ2-7; D ambiguous. Germline V lookup: CDR1 SNHLY, CDR2 FYNNEI. Trimming cost V 7 bases and J 1 base, with 14 bases left between them. CDR3 length: 14 residues. In DNA, the CDR3 is TGTGCCAGCAAATTCGATCAGTTATCCTACGAGCAGTACTTC. Translating gives CASKFDQLSYEQYF.

The gene calls are TRBV6-5 and TRBJ1-1; 9 bases map to TRBD1. This CDR3 comprises 15 residues. CDR1 is MNHEY and CDR2 is SVGAGI in the germline V gene. Trimming cost V 2 bases and J 0 bases; bases outside gene matches: 1. This CDR3 is CASSYGTGMNTEAFF. The CDR3 DNA is TGTGCCAGCAGTTACGGGACAGGGATGAACACTGAAGCTTTCTTT.

The chain links TRBV5-6 to TRBJ2-3; D may be TRBD2 (6 bases). With 2 bases removed from V and 4 bases from J, the gap between germline ends came to 14 bases. This CDR3 has 15 amino acids. Per the germline V gene, CDR1 is SGHDT and CDR2 is YYEEEE. The CDR3 protein is CASSFQGGGADTQYF. DNA for the CDR3: TGTGCCAGCAGCTTCCAGGGAGGAGGTGCAGATACGCAGTATTTT.

This clone was detected only once. The V call is TRBV5-1, the J call TRBJ2-7, with TRBD2 matching 11 bases. In germline, CDR1 is SGHRS, CDR2 YFSETQ. The CDR3 is 16 amino acids. V was pared by 4 bases and J by 4 bases, with 10 bases of the junction left unmatched. DNA of the CDR3: TGCGCCAGCAGCCCCGAAAGAACTAGCGGGGGTTACGAGCAGTACTTC. Amino acids: CASSPERTSGGYEQYF. Filled out from reference TRBV5-1 and TRBJ2-7, the complete variable domain reads KAGVTQTPRYLIKTRGQQVTLSCSPISGHRSVSWYQQTPGQGLQFLFEYFSETQRNKGNFPGRFSGRQFSNSRSEMNVSTLELGDSALYLCASSPERTSGGYEQYFGPGTRLTVT.

This clone has only a few counts. Germline and junction disagree at one end, which may indicate a read error. The J gene is TRBJ1-2, the V gene TRBV7-9; 7 bases agree with TRBD1. This CDR3 is built from 13 residues. The V gene's germline CDR1 is SEHNR and CDR2 FQNEAQ (reference sequence). The DNA of the CDR3 is TGTTCCAGCAGCTTTCAGGGGGACTATGGCTACACCTTC. Translating it yields CSSSFQGDYGYTF.

V usage is TRBV6-4 and J usage is TRBJ1-1; no reliable D call. CDR1 and CDR2 from the germline V gene are MRHNA and SNTAGT. The CDR3 runs to 13 residues. Trimming cost V 6 bases and J 0 bases, with 8 bases left between them. CDR3: CASSGEMNTEAFF. The CDR3 nucleotides read TGTGCCAGCAGCGGTGAGATGAACACTGAAGCTTTCTTT.

The J gene is TRBJ1-2, the V gene TRBV6-5; D unresolved. The CDR3 has 14 amino acids. The V gene's germline CDR1 is MNHEY and CDR2 SVGAGI. V was cut by 0 bases and J by 4 bases, with 9 bases left in between. Here the CDR3 reads CASSYSKQAYGYTF. CDR3 sequence (DNA): TGTGCCAGCAGTTACTCGAAGCAGGCCTATGGCTACACCTTC.

V is TRBV28 and J is TRBJ1-2; D remains ambiguous. The CDR3 extends over 12 amino acids. The V gene lost 6 bases and the J gene lost 2 bases, with 7 bases spanning the gap. Germline CDR1 MDHEN, CDR2 SYDVKM. The CDR3 loop reads CASSTNNYGYTF. As DNA, the CDR3 is TGTGCCAGCAGCACAAACAACTATGGCTACACCTTC.

This chain connects TRBV4-1 to TRBJ1-4; D uncertain. This CDR3 contains 19 residues. CDR1 MGHRA and CDR2 YSYEKL come from the germline V gene. V was shortened by 2 bases and J by 4 bases, with 23 bases between the two germline ends. The DNA of the CDR3 is TGCGCCAGCAGCCAACCCAATATTAGAGGGCGGACTTTTAATGAAAAACTGTTTTTT. This encodes CASSQPNIRGRTFNEKLFF.

This chain joins TRBV27 and TRBJ2-1; TRBD1 might be the D (6 bases). The CDR3 sequence is 13 residues long. The germline V gene has CDR1 MNHEY and CDR2 SMNVEV (reference sequence). The V and J ends lost 6 bases and 9 bases respectively, with 15 bases between them. This chain's CDR3 is CASSLTGQGEQFF. In DNA form, the CDR3 reads TGTGCCAGCAGCTTAACAGGGCAGGGTGAGCAGTTCTTC.

The CDR3 here is CASSRGQGGEQYF. CDR3 in DNA: TGTGCCAGCAGTCGAGGACAGGGGGGAGAGCAGTACTTC. This sequence joins TRBV7-2 and TRBJ2-7, with 10 bases that match TRBD1. The CDR3 covers 13 residues. CDR1 is SGHTA, CDR2 FQGNSA, per germline. J was trimmed by 7 bases and V by 6 bases; bases with no gene match: 6. Combining the CDR3 with reference TRBV7-2 and TRBJ2-7 gives the whole variable domain GAGVSQSPSNKVTEKGKDVELRCDPISGHTALYWYRQSLGQGLEFLIYFQGNSAPDKSGLPSDRFSAERTGGSVSTLTIQRTQQEDSAVYLCASSRGQGGEQYFGPGTRLTVT.

The chain links TRBV7-3 to TRBJ2-7; D perhaps matches TRBD1 (5 bases). V lost 4 bases to trimming and J lost 6 bases, with 13 bases between them. Per germline, CDR1 SGHTA and CDR2 FQGTGA. The CDR3 spans 13 residues. In DNA, the CDR3 is TGTGCCAGCAGCTCAGCCCAGGGCGGCGAGCAGTACTTC. Protein: CASSSAQGGEQYF. Using reference TRBV7-3 and TRBJ2-7 for the parts outside the CDR3, the full variable domain is GAGVSQTPSNKVTEKGKYVELRCDPISGHTALYWYRQSLGQGPEFLIYFQGTGAADDSGLPNDRFFAVRPEGSVSTLKIQRTERGDSAVYLCASSSAQGGEQYFGPGTRLTVT.

The CDR3 nucleotides read TGTGCCAGCAGCTTAGAGGGCTCCGGGAACACTGAAGCTTTCTTT. This encodes CASSLEGSGNTEAFF. This chain uses TRBV7-3 with TRBJ1-1; D unclear. Trimming shortened V by 2 bases and J by 1 base, and 11 bases separated the two germline ends. CDR3 length: 15 residues. Germline CDR1 SGHTA, CDR2 FQGTGA.

The chain couples TRBV23-1 to TRBJ1-5; 8 nucleotides align to TRBD1. TRBV23-1 is an open reading frame, and its role is uncertain. The CDR3 has 19 amino acids. The trim removed 3 bases at V and 6 bases at J, leaving 19 bases unmatched. The CDR3 DNA reads as TGCGCCAGCAGTCATCAGGACAGGGCTCGAATGGGGTTGGGTCAGCCCCAGCATTTT. Protein: CASSHQDRARMGLGQPQHF.

The rearrangement links TRBV6-1 to TRBJ1-2; D is perhaps TRBD1 (6 bases). The length of the CDR3 is 14 residues. CDR1 and CDR2 (germline): MNHNS, SASEGT. V lost 3 bases to trimming and J lost 4 bases, with 12 bases between them. CDR3 protein: CASSDLQGSYGYTF. For the CDR3, the DNA is TGTGCCAGCAGTGACCTACAGGGAAGCTATGGCTACACCTTC.

This clone was counted between two and nine times. The same CDR3 arises from other DNA sequences in this sample as well. The chain joins TRBV29-1 to TRBJ2-5; D perhaps matches TRBD1 (6 bases). V was shortened by 8 bases and J by 1 base, with 11 bases between the two germline ends. The CDR3 runs to 12 residues. Germline V lookup: CDR1 SQVTM, CDR2 ANQGSEA. The CDR3 sequence: CSLGQFQETQYF. DNA of the CDR3: TGCAGCCTAGGACAGTTCCAAGAGACCCAGTACTTC.

This sequence joins TRBV27 and TRBJ2-2; D possibly corresponds to TRBD2 (5 bases). The germline CDR1 and CDR2 sequences are MNHEY and SMNVEV (reference sequence). The ends were cut back, 4 bases at V and 3 bases at J, with 12 bases in the middle. The length of the CDR3 is 15 residues. CDR3 protein: CASSYWLADTGELFF. In nucleotides, the CDR3 is TGTGCCAGCAGTTATTGGCTAGCCGACACCGGGGAGCTGTTTTTT.

This chain links TRBV21-1 with TRBJ1-5. TRBV21-1 represents a pseudogene. The CDR3 extends over 17 amino acids. CDR3 sequence: CASSKGGLGAVYQPQHF. The CDR3 nucleotides read TGTGCCAGCAGCAAAGGAGGCCTAGGTGCAGTGTATCAGCCCCAGCATTTT.

V gene TRBV25-1 combines with J gene TRBJ2-5; a weak D match, TRBD2 (6 bases). Germline V gene sequence: CDR1 MGHDK, CDR2 SYGVNS. The CDR3 totals 14 residues. With 3 bases removed from V and 5 bases from J, the gap between germline ends came to 13 bases. The CDR3 spells CASSDWRGGETQYF. CDR3 coding DNA: TGTGCCAGCAGTGACTGGCGGGGTGGCGAGACCCAGTACTTC.